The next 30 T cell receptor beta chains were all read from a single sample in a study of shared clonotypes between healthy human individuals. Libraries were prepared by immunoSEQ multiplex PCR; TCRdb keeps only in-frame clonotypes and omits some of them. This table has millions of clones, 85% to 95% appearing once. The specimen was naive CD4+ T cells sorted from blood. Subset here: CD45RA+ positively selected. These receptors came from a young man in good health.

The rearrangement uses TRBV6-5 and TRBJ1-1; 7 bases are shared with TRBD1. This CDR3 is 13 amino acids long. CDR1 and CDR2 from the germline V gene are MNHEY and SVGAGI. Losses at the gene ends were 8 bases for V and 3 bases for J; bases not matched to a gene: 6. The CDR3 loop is CASGQDEYTEAFF. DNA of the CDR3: TGTGCCAGCGGACAGGACGAATACACTGAAGCTTTCTTT.

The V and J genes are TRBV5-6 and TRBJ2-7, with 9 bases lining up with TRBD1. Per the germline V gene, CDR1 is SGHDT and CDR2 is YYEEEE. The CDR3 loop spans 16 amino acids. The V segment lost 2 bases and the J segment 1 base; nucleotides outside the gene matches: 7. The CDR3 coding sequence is TGTGCCAGCAGCTTTGGGACAGGGCTAGGGTCCTACGAGCAGTACTTC. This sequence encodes CASSFGTGLGSYEQYF.

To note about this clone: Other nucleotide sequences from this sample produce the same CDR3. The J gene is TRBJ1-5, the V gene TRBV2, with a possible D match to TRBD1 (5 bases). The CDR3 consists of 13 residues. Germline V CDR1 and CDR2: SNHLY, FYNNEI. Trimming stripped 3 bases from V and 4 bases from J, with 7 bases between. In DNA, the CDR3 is TGTGCCAGCAGTGATGAGGGGAATCAGCCCCAGCATTTT. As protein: CASSDEGNQPQHF.

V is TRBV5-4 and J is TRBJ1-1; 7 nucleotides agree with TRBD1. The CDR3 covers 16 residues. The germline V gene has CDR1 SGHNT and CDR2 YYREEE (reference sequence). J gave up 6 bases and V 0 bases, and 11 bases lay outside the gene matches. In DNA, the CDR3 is TGTGCCAGCAGCTTGGAGGGGGCTTTTGCACAGGCTGAAGCTTTCTTT. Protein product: CASSLEGAFAQAEAFF. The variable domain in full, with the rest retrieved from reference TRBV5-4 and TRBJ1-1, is ETGVTQSPTHLIKTRGQQVTLRCSSQSGHNTVSWYQQALGQGPQFIFQYYREEENGRGNFPPRFSGLQFPNYSSELNVNALELDDSALYLCASSLEGAFAQAEAFFGQGTRLTVV.

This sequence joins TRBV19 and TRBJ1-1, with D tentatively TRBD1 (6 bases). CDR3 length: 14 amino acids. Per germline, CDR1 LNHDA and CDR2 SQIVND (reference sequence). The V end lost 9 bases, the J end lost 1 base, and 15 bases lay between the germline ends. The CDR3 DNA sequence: TGTGCCAGCAAAGTAGGACAGCAGAACACTGAAGCTTTCTTT. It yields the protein CASKVGQQNTEAFF.

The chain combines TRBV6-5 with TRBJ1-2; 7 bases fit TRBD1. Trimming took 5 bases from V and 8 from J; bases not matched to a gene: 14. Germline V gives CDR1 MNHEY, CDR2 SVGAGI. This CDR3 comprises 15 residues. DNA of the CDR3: TGTGCCAGCAGTCCACAGGGGCAGAGTGGTAGCGGCTACACCTTC. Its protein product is CASSPQGQSGSGYTF.

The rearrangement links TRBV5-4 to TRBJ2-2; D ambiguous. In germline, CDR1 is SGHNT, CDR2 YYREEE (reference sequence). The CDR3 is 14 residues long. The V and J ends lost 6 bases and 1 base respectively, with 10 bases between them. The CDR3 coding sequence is TGTGCCAGCAACCCGGGCCTGAACACCGGGGAGCTGTTTTTT. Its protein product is CASNPGLNTGELFF.

For the CDR3, the DNA is TGTGCCAGCAAGCGGGGACAGGGGATCAATCAGCCCCAGCATTTT. Translated: CASKRGQGINQPQHF. The chain carries TRBV6-5 and TRBJ1-5, with 10 bases aligning to TRBD1. J gave up 3 bases and V 7 bases, and 6 bases lay outside the gene matches. CDR1 is MNHEY, CDR2 SVGAGI, per germline. The CDR3 is made up of 15 amino acids.

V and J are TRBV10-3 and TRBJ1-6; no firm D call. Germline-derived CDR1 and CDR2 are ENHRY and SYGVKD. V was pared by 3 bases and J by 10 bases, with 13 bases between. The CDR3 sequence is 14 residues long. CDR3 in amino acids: CAISERKGWSPLHF. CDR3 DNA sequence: TGTGCCATCAGTGAAAGGAAGGGTTGGTCACCCCTCCACTTT.

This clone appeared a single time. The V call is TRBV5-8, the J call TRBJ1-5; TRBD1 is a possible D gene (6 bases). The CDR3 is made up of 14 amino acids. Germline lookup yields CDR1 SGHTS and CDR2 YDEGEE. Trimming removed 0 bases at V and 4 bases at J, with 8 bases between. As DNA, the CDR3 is TGTGCCAGCAGCTTGGAGCAGGGGAATCAGCCCCAGCATTTT. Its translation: CASSLEQGNQPQHF.

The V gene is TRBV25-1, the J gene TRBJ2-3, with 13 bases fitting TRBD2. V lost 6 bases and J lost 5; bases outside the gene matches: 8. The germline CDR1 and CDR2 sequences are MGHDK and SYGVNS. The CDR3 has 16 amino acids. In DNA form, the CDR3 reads TGTGCCAGCAGCGGTAGACTAGCGGGGGGCTTAGATACGCAGTATTTT. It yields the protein CASSGRLAGGLDTQYF.

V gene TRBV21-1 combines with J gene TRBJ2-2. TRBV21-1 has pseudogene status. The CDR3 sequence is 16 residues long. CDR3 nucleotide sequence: TGTGCCAGCAGCAAAAGACGGTTCGCGAACACCGGGGAGCTGTTTTTT. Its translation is CASSKRRFANTGELFF.

CDR3 loop: CASSQDSNRGLAGANEKLFF. CDR3 nucleotides: TGTGCCAGCAGCCAAGATTCGAATCGTGGGCTCGCCGGGGCTAATGAAAAACTGTTTTTT. This rearrangement joins TRBV4-2 to TRBJ1-4; no reliable D call. Deletions cut 0 bases from V and 3 bases from J, with 23 bases between. CDR1 is LGHNA, CDR2 YNFKEQ, per germline. There are 20 residues in the CDR3.

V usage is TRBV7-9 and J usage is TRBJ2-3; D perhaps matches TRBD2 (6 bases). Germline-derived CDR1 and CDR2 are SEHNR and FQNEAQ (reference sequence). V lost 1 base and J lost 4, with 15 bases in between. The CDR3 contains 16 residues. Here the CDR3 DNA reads TGTGCCAGCAGCTTAGGGGACTCCCTTGTCGCAGATACGCAGTATTTT. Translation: CASSLGDSLVADTQYF.

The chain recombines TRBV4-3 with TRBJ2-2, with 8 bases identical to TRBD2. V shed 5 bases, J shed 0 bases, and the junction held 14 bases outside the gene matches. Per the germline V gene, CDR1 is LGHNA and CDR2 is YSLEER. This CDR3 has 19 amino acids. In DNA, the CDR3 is TGCGCCAGCAGCTCGGGACTAGGCTTTGGGGCCTCGAACACCGGGGAGCTGTTTTTT. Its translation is CASSSGLGFGASNTGELFF.

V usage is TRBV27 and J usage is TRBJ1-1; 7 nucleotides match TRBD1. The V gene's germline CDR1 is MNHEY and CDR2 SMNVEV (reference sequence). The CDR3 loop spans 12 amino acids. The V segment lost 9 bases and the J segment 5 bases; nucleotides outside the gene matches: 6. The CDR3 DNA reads TGTGCCAGTAGGGGGCGGGGGACTGAAGCTTTCTTT. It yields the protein CASRGRGTEAFF.

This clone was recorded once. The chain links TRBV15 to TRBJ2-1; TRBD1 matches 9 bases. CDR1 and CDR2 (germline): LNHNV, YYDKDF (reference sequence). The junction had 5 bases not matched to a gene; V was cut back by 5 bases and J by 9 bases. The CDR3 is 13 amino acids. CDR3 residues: CATSGTGGREQFF. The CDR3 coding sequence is TGTGCCACCAGCGGAACAGGGGGCCGTGAGCAGTTCTTC. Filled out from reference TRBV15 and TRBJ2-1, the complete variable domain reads DAMVIQNPRYQVTQFGKPVTLSCSQTLNHNVMYWYQQKSSQAPKLLFHYYDKDFNNEADTPDNFQSRRPNTSFCFLDIRSPGLGDTAMYLCATSGTGGREQFFGPGTRLTVL.

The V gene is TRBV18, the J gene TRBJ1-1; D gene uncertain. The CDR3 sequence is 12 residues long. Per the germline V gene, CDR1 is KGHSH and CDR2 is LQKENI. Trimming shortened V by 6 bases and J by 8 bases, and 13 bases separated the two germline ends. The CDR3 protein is CASSSAEGEAFF. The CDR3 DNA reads TGTGCCAGCTCCTCGGCAGAAGGGGAAGCTTTCTTT. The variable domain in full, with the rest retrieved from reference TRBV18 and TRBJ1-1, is NAGVMQNPRHLVRRRGQEARLRCSPMKGHSHVYWYRQLPEEGLKFMVYLQKENIIDESGMPKERFSAEFPKEGPSILRIQQVVRGDSAAYFCASSSAEGEAFFGQGTRLTVV.

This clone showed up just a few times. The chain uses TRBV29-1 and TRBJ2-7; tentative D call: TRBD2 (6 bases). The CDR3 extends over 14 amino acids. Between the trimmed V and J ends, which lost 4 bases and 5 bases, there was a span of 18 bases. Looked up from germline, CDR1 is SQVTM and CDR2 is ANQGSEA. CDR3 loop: CSVGAGQGGNEQYF. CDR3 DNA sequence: TGCAGCGTTGGGGCGGGGCAGGGTGGCAACGAGCAGTACTTC.

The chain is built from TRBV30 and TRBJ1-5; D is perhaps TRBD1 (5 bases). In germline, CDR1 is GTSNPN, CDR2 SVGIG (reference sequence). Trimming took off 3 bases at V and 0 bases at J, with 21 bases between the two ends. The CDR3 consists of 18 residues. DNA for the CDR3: TGTGCCTGGAGCCCAGGACAATTTGTAGGGTATAGCAATCAGCCCCAGCATTTT. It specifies CAWSPGQFVGYSNQPQHF.

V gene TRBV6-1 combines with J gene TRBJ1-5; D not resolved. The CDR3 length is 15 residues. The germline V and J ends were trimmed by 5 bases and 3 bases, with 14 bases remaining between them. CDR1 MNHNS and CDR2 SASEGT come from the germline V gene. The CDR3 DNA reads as TGTGCCAGCAGTCCCTGGACCGGCCTCAATCAGCCCCAGCATTTT. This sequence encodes CASSPWTGLNQPQHF.

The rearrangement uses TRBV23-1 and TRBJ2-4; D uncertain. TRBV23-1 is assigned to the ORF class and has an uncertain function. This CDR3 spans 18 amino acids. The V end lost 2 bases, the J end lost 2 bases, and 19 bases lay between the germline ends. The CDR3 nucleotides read TGCGCCAGCAGTCAAATCTACGTAAGCCGACACTCCAAAAACATTCAGTACTTC. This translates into CASSQIYVSRHSKNIQYF.

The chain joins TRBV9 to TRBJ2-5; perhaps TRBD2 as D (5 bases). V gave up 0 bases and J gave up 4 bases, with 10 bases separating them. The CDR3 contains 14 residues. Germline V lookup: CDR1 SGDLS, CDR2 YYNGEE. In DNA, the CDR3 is TGTGCCAGCAGCGTAGCACTAGTTGTAGAGACCCAGTACTTC. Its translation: CASSVALVVETQYF.

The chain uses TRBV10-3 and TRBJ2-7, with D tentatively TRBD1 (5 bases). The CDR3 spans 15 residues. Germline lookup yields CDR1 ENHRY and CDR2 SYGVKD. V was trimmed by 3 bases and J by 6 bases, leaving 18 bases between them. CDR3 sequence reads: CAISDHDSRVSEQYF. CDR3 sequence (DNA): TGTGCCATCAGTGACCACGACAGCAGGGTCTCCGAGCAGTACTTC.

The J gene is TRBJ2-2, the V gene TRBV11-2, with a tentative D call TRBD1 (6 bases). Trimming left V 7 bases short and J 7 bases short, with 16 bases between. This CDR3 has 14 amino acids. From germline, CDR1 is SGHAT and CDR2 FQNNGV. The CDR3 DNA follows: TGTGCCAGCATCAAACAGGGAGTTGGCGGGGAGCTGTTTTTT. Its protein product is CASIKQGVGGELFF.

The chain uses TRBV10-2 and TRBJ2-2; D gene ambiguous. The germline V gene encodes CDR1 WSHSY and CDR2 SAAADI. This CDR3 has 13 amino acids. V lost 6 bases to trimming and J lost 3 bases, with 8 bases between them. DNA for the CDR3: TGCGCCAGCAGGGTAACGGACACCGGGGAGCTGTTTTTT. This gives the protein CASRVTDTGELFF.

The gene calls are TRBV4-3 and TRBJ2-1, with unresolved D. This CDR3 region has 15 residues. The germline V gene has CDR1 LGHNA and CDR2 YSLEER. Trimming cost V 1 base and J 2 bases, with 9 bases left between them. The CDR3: CASSQGGTAYNEQFF. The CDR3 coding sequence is TGCGCCAGCAGCCAAGGGGGAACTGCCTACAATGAGCAGTTCTTC.

CDR3: CASSDVSQPQHF. The DNA for the CDR3 is TGTGCCAGCTCAGACGTTAGTCAGCCCCAGCATTTT. V gene TRBV18 combines with J gene TRBJ1-5, with D unclear. This CDR3 is 12 amino acids long. V lost 5 bases and J lost 6, with 8 bases in between. Germline lookup yields CDR1 KGHSH and CDR2 LQKENI.

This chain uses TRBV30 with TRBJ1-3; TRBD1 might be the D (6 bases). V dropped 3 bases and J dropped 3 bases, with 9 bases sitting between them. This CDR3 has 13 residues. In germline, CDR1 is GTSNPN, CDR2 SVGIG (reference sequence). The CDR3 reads CAWRDSYGNTIYF. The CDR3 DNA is TGTGCCTGGAGGGACAGCTATGGAAACACCATATATTTT.

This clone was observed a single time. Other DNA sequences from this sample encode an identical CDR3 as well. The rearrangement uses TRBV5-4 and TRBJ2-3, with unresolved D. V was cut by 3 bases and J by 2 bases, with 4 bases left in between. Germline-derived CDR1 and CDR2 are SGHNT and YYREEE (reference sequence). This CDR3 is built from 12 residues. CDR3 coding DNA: TGTGCCAGCAGCTCACCCACAGATACGCAGTATTTT. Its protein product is CASSSPTDTQYF.